The 21 T cell receptor beta chains below all came from one sample that was sequenced in a study of blood T cell repertoires in COVID-19. Using immunoSEQ multiplex PCR, the repertoire was profiled, and TCRdb retains in-frame clones only, with some absent. Of about 260,000 clones detected, 80% to 90% appear once; the ten largest clones hold under 4.5%. Sequencing was done on a sample of PBMCs or T cells enriched from blood (not recorded which). Receptors originate from a man younger than 45 with acute COVID-19.

This clone has just a few counts. The genes are TRBV18 and TRBJ2-2; 9 nucleotides align to TRBD2. Germline V gene sequence: CDR1 KGHSH, CDR2 LQKENI. J was trimmed by 4 bases and V by 4 bases; bases with no gene match: 4. The CDR3 runs to 15 residues. The DNA for the CDR3 is TGTGCCAGCTCACGAGGGACTAGCCTCACCGGGGAGCTGTTTTTT. Protein sequence: CASSRGTSLTGELFF.

Comments on this clone: The junction shows a germline mismatch at one end, possibly a read error. The chain is built from TRBV28 and TRBJ1-2; TRBD1 matches 9 bases. Germline CDR1 and CDR2: MDHEN and SYDVKM. The CDR3 is 14 amino acids. The CDR3: CASGLRDRAYGYTF. In DNA form, the CDR3 reads TGTGCCAGCGGTTTGAGGGACAGGGCCTATGGCTACACCTTC.

The chain has TRBV7-2 and TRBJ2-3, with TRBD2 matching 9 bases. Germline V gene sequence: CDR1 SGHTA, CDR2 FQGNSA. This CDR3 is 17 amino acids long. Unmatched junction bases numbered 10, after V lost 1 base and J lost 5 bases. The CDR3 here is CASSLELGGRAVDTQYF. For the CDR3, the DNA is TGTGCCAGCAGCTTAGAGTTGGGCGGGAGGGCCGTAGATACGCAGTATTTT.

The chain is built from TRBV7-9 and TRBJ1-6, with 7 bases aligning to TRBD1. The CDR3 length is 12 residues. The ends lost 5 bases at V and 8 bases at J; junction bases unmatched: 0. Germline V gene sequence: CDR1 SEHNR, CDR2 FQNEAQ (reference sequence). CDR3 nucleotides: TGTGCCAGCAGCGACAGGGATTCACCCCTCCACTTT. Translating it yields CASSDRDSPLHF.

This chain connects TRBV15 to TRBJ1-5; 7 bases line up with TRBD1. Germline V gives CDR1 LNHNV, CDR2 YYDKDF (reference sequence). Unmatched junction bases numbered 9, after V lost 3 bases and J lost 7 bases. This CDR3 spans 15 amino acids. CDR3 loop: CATSSPTPGGQPQHF. CDR3 in DNA: TGTGCCACCAGCAGCCCCACCCCAGGGGGACAGCCCCAGCATTTT.

The chain carries TRBV15 and TRBJ1-1; no definite D call. Germline CDR1 and CDR2: LNHNV and YYDKDF (reference sequence). V lost 3 bases, J lost 11 bases, and 16 bases lay in between. The CDR3 extends over 13 amino acids. CDR3 in DNA: TGTGCCACCAGCAGTCGTTCGGGGAGCGACGCTTTCTTT. Its translation is CATSSRSGSDAFF.

This clone has just a few counts. The chain joins TRBV24-1 to TRBJ1-2, with 7 bases matching TRBD1. The CDR3 spans 12 residues. Per the germline V gene, CDR1 is KGHDR and CDR2 is SFDVKD. With 6 bases clipped from V and 5 bases from J, the junction kept 2 bases outside the gene matches. Here the CDR3 reads CATSLTGYGYTF. CDR3 nucleotide sequence: TGTGCCACCAGTCTGACAGGGTATGGCTACACCTTC.

The chain links TRBV6-2 or TRBV6-3 to TRBJ2-4; 11 bases map to TRBD2. Germline V gene sequence: CDR1 MNHEY, CDR2 SVGEGT. The CDR3 is 19 residues long. V was clipped by 4 bases and J by 0 bases; unmatched bases: 11. The CDR3 protein is CASSFVASGGLEAKNIQYF. DNA for the CDR3: TGTGCCAGCAGTTTTGTCGCTAGCGGGGGGCTGGAAGCCAAAAACATTCAGTACTTC.

The chain couples TRBV2 to TRBJ2-1; 10 bases are shared with TRBD2. The germline CDR1 and CDR2 sequences are SNHLY and FYNNEI. V lost 8 bases to trimming and J lost 10 bases; unmatched junction nucleotides: 8. The CDR3 contains 13 residues. Here the CDR3 reads CASLLAGDGEQFF. CDR3 in DNA: TGTGCCAGCTTGCTAGCGGGAGATGGAGAGCAGTTCTTC. The complete variable domain, with remaining parts taken from reference TRBV2 and TRBJ2-1, reads EPEVTQTPSHQVTQMGQEVILRCVPISNHLYFYWYRQILGQKVEFLVSFYNNEISEKSEIFDDQFSVERPDGSNFTLKIRSTKLEDSAMYFCASLLAGDGEQFFGPGTRLTVL.

The chain couples TRBV5-6 to TRBJ2-6, with D perhaps TRBD1 (6 bases). V shed 4 bases and J shed 5 bases, with 16 bases lying between them. Germline assignment: CDR1 SGHDT and CDR2 YYEEEE. CDR3 length: 16 residues. CDR3 nucleotides: TGTGCCAGCAGCATAGCGACAGGTTCCCGGGCCAACGTCCTGACTTTC. This sequence encodes CASSIATGSRANVLTF.

The chain carries TRBV7-2 and TRBJ2-7; D is perhaps TRBD1 (7 bases). V was cut by 6 bases and J by 3 bases, with 12 bases left in between. Germline V gives CDR1 SGHTA, CDR2 FQGNSA. This CDR3 is 13 amino acids long. The CDR3 reads CASSHRGLYEQYV. For the CDR3, the DNA is TGTGCCAGCAGTCACAGGGGACTCTACGAGCAGTACGTC.

The V and J genes are TRBV11-1 and TRBJ2-1, with 14 bases aligning to TRBD2. The CDR3 loop spans 15 amino acids. Germline CDR1 is SGHAT and CDR2 is FQDESV (reference sequence). V trimming: 6 bases; J trimming: 3 bases; junction bases outside the gene matches: 1. CDR3 DNA sequence: TGTGCCAGCAGAGGACTAGCGGGAGGCTACAATGAGCAGTTCTTC. This encodes CASRGLAGGYNEQFF.

The chain recombines TRBV29-1 with TRBJ1-1; D perhaps matches TRBD1 (5 bases). CDR1 SQVTM and CDR2 ANQGSEA come from the germline V gene. V dropped 6 bases and J dropped 3 bases, with 8 bases sitting between them. This CDR3 has 11 amino acids. CDR3 loop: CSVGGYTEAFF. CDR3 DNA sequence: TGCAGCGTGGGGGGGTACACTGAAGCTTTCTTT.

V is TRBV7-9 and J is TRBJ2-1; 11 nucleotides line up with TRBD2. J gave up 7 bases and V 5 bases, and 4 bases lay outside the gene matches. CDR1 and CDR2 from the germline V gene are SEHNR and FQNEAQ (reference sequence). CDR3 length equals 14 residues. CDR3 coding DNA: TGTGCCAGCAGCCGGGGACTAGCGGAGAATGAGCAGTTCTTC. Amino acids: CASSRGLAENEQFF.

The genes are TRBV28 and TRBJ1-6, with 8 nucleotides matching TRBD1. The CDR3 length is 15 residues. The germline gives CDR1 MDHEN, CDR2 SYDVKM. With V trimmed by 6 bases and J by 5 bases, 6 bases remained unmatched. The CDR3: CASSPPGQDNSPLHF. CDR3 in DNA: TGTGCCAGCAGCCCCCCGGGACAGGATAATTCACCCCTCCACTTT.

This rearrangement joins TRBV5-1 to TRBJ1-2; D is possibly TRBD1 (5 bases). The CDR3 runs 13 residues. V dropped 0 bases and J dropped 9 bases, with 12 bases sitting between them. Germline V lookup: CDR1 SGHRS, CDR2 YFSETQ. The CDR3 sequence: CASSLASGLSYTF. The CDR3 nucleotides read TGCGCCAGCAGCTTGGCATCAGGGCTGAGCTACACCTTC.

In this sample, this clone turned up once. The V and J genes are TRBV5-1 and TRBJ1-1, with D perhaps TRBD1 (6 bases). Germline values: CDR1 SGHRS, CDR2 YFSETQ. The CDR3 spans 16 residues. The V end lost 0 bases, the J end lost 7 bases, and 19 bases lay between the germline ends. As DNA, the CDR3 is TGCGCCAGCAGCTTGGTCAGTACCCAACAAGGGGGTGAAGCTTTCTTT. It codes for CASSLVSTQQGGEAFF.

This chain joins TRBV28 and TRBJ1-5, with D possibly being TRBD1 (6 bases). This CDR3 spans 15 amino acids. The V end was cut by 4 bases, the J end by 2 bases, with 12 bases between. The germline gives CDR1 MDHEN, CDR2 SYDVKM. The chain's CDR3 is CASSSQGKGNQPQHF. Written as DNA, the CDR3 is TGTGCCAGCAGTTCTCAGGGGAAGGGCAATCAGCCCCAGCATTTT.

In its sample, this clone was seen once. The sample has other DNA sequences that encode this CDR3 too. J is TRBJ2-1 and V is TRBV18; 9 bases are a match to TRBD2. V lost 3 bases and J lost 3; bases outside the gene matches: 3. The CDR3 has 15 residues. Germline V gene lookup returns CDR1 KGHSH and CDR2 LQKENI. The CDR3: CASSPGTSNYNEQFF. CDR3 nucleotides: TGTGCCAGCTCACCTGGGACTAGCAACTACAATGAGCAGTTCTTC.

The chain joins TRBV28 to TRBJ1-1; 8 bases are shared with TRBD1. With V trimmed by 6 bases and J by 1 base, 7 bases remained unmatched. The CDR3 consists of 15 residues. Germline lookup yields CDR1 MDHEN and CDR2 SYDVKM. In DNA, the CDR3 is TGTGCCAGCAGACCCCAGGGGGCAAGGAACACTGAAGCTTTCTTT. This encodes CASRPQGARNTEAFF.

The V call is TRBV9, the J call TRBJ2-1; 10 bases are a match to TRBD2. The CDR3 contains 16 residues. Per the germline V gene, CDR1 is SGDLS and CDR2 is YYNGEE. V was pared by 0 bases and J by 8 bases, with 8 bases of the junction left unmatched. The CDR3 is CASSVGLAGVIDEQFF. CDR3 nucleotide sequence: TGTGCCAGCAGCGTAGGTCTAGCGGGAGTAATAGATGAGCAGTTCTTC.